The 20 T cell receptor beta chains below were found in one sample sequenced in a study of cytomegalovirus exposure and HLA in healthy donors. The study ran its PCR with 60 Vbeta and 13 Jbeta primers. Profiled with immunoSEQ multiplex PCR; TCRdb holds only in-frame clones, not every one. The sample yields roughly 80,000 clones, about four fifths seen once. Sequencing was performed on PBMCs. The receptors come from a young woman in good health and CMV-seronegative.

The chain uses TRBV11-2 and TRBJ2-7; 8 nucleotides align to TRBD1. Germline CDR1 reads SGHAT; CDR2 reads FQNNGV. The CDR3 has 14 residues. The V gene end was trimmed by 5 bases and the J gene end by 6 bases; junction bases not matched to a gene: 9. CDR3 DNA: TGTGCCAGCAGCCTCCCAGGACAGGGAACCGAGCAGTACTTC. This gives the protein CASSLPGQGTEQYF.

The chain is built from TRBV11-2 and TRBJ2-1, with 8 bases that match TRBD1. V was pared by 5 bases and J by 8 bases, with 14 bases of the junction left unmatched. The CDR3 consists of 16 residues. Germline lookup yields CDR1 SGHAT and CDR2 FQNNGV. DNA for the CDR3: TGTGCCAGCAGCCGAACCAGAACCCGACAGGGGTATGAGCAGTTCTTC. This codes for CASSRTRTRQGYEQFF.

To note about this clone: An end of the junction differs from the germline gene, which may be a read error. The rearrangement links TRBV7-9 to TRBJ2-5; 7 positions match TRBD2. Germline V CDR1 and CDR2: SEHNR, FQNEAQ (reference sequence). This CDR3 comprises 14 residues. CDR3 protein: CSSSLGGSQETQYF. The CDR3 coding sequence is TGTTCCAGCAGCCTCGGGGGGTCCCAAGAGACCCAGTACTTC.

The rearrangement uses TRBV9 and TRBJ1-4, with D perhaps matching TRBD1 (6 bases). Germline V gene data show CDR1 as SGDLS and CDR2 as YYNGEE. V was cut by 3 bases and J by 7 bases, with 16 bases left in between. The length of the CDR3 is 15 residues. The CDR3 DNA reads TGTGCCAGCAGCGCAGCCGGGACATCCAGTGAAAAACTGTTTTTT. It yields the protein CASSAAGTSSEKLFF.

In its sample, this clone was seen once. The chain recombines TRBV28 with TRBJ1-1; tentative D call: TRBD1 (5 bases). There are 14 residues in the CDR3. CDR1 is MDHEN, CDR2 SYDVKM, per germline. V was cut by 9 bases and J by 0 bases, with 14 bases left in between. In DNA form, the CDR3 reads TGTGCCAGTATACCGTGGGGGGTGAACACTGAAGCTTTCTTT. This translates into CASIPWGVNTEAFF.

The genes are TRBV5-6 and TRBJ1-5; perhaps TRBD1 as D (6 bases). Looked up from germline, CDR1 is SGHDT and CDR2 is YYEEEE. V was pared by 4 bases and J by 7 bases, with 15 bases between. The CDR3 totals 14 residues. This CDR3 is CASSPRGRGQPQHF. The CDR3 DNA follows: TGTGCCAGCAGCCCACGGGGGAGGGGGCAGCCCCAGCATTTT.

The CDR3 DNA follows: TGTGCCAGCAGTTTCCTCCCCACCACAGGGGTCTATCAGCCCCAGCATTTT. This gives the protein CASSFLPTTGVYQPQHF. The gene calls are TRBV28 and TRBJ1-5, with TRBD1 matching 7 bases. The CDR3 totals 17 residues. The V gene's germline CDR1 is MDHEN and CDR2 SYDVKM. V was clipped by 3 bases and J by 5 bases; unmatched bases: 13.

This chain links TRBV28 with TRBJ1-3; perhaps TRBD1 as D (6 bases). Trimming left V 6 bases short and J 2 bases short, with 11 bases between. There are 14 residues in the CDR3. Germline values: CDR1 MDHEN, CDR2 SYDVKM. The chain's CDR3 is CASRKPGAGNTIYF. The CDR3 nucleotides read TGTGCCAGCAGAAAACCAGGGGCTGGAAACACCATATATTTT. The entire variable domain, with the rest obtained from reference TRBV28 and TRBJ1-3, is as follows: DVKVTQSSRYLVKRTGEKVFLECVQDMDHENMFWYRQDPGLGLRLIYFSYDVKMKEKGDIPEGYSVSREKKERFSLILESASTNQTSMYLCASRKPGAGNTIYFGEGSWLTVV.

The gene calls are TRBV2 and TRBJ2-7; maybe TRBD1 (5 bases). V was clipped by 8 bases and J by 5 bases, with 28 bases between them. The germline V gene has CDR1 SNHLY and CDR2 FYNNEI. This CDR3 is built from 17 residues. The CDR3 nucleotides read TGTGCCAGCGTGAAGGAAATTCTAATGGCAGGGTCCCACGAGCAGTACTTC. Translated: CASVKEILMAGSHEQYF.

The V call is TRBV2, the J call TRBJ1-5; 9 bases map to TRBD1. V trimming: 7 bases; J trimming: 9 bases; junction bases outside the gene matches: 10. The CDR3 sequence is 14 residues long. From germline, CDR1 is SNHLY and CDR2 FYNNEI. CDR3: CASMASTGGWPQHF. The CDR3 bases are TGTGCCAGCATGGCCTCGACAGGGGGTTGGCCCCAGCATTTT.

The chain employs TRBV27 and TRBJ2-7, with TRBD1 matching 8 bases. Germline CDR1 is MNHEY and CDR2 is SMNVEV (reference sequence). J gave up 5 bases and V 7 bases, and 10 bases lay outside the gene matches. This CDR3 has 14 amino acids. CDR3 sequence (DNA): TGTGCCAGCACCAGGACAGGGAGTCTCAACGAGCAGTACTTC. This sequence encodes CASTRTGSLNEQYF.

The chain uses TRBV9 and TRBJ2-1, with a possible D match to TRBD2 (5 bases). This CDR3 contains 14 residues. The germline V gene has CDR1 SGDLS and CDR2 YYNGEE. V lost 0 bases, J lost 7 bases, and 11 bases lay in between. CDR3 region: CASSVGLAANEQFF. The CDR3 bases are TGTGCCAGCAGCGTAGGTCTAGCAGCGAATGAGCAGTTCTTC.

This clone was recorded only once. The chain joins TRBV6-1 to TRBJ2-4; D remains ambiguous. The CDR3 is 14 residues long. V was pared by 2 bases and J by 6 bases, with 11 bases between. From germline, CDR1 is MNHNS and CDR2 SASEGT. The CDR3 here is CASSEIGRLNIQYF. The CDR3 nucleotides read TGTGCCAGCAGTGAAATCGGCAGACTAAACATTCAGTACTTC.

This clone was detected only a few times. The chain couples TRBV18 to TRBJ2-3, with D possibly matching TRBD1 (6 bases). The CDR3 covers 14 residues. V shed 6 bases and J shed 2 bases, with 12 bases lying between them. CDR1 KGHSH and CDR2 LQKENI come from the germline V gene. The CDR3 coding sequence is TGTGCCAGCTCCGGGACACGGGTCACAGATACGCAGTATTTT. This gives the protein CASSGTRVTDTQYF.

This chain links TRBV7-3 with TRBJ2-2, with D perhaps TRBD2 (5 bases). The CDR3 length is 13 residues. Germline CDR1 is SGHTA and CDR2 is FQGTGA. Trimming shortened V by 10 bases and J by 6 bases, and 15 bases separated the two germline ends. The CDR3 DNA is TGTGCCACCGGAGAGGGAGCGGCCGGGGAGCTGTTTTTT. Amino acid sequence: CATGEGAAGELFF.

This chain joins TRBV10-3 and TRBJ1-5; D might be TRBD1 (5 bases). The CDR3 sequence is 14 residues long. V was pared by 4 bases and J by 0 bases, with 7 bases between. Germline loops: CDR1 ENHRY, CDR2 SYGVKD. The CDR3 DNA reads as TGTGCCATCAGTGGACAGATTAGCAATCAGCCCCAGCATTTT. It specifies CAISGQISNQPQHF.

V gene TRBV14 combines with J gene TRBJ2-2, with 9 bases lining up with TRBD2. There are 16 residues in the CDR3. Germline V gene sequence: CDR1 SGHDN, CDR2 FVKESK. The junction had 8 bases not matched to a gene; V was cut back by 1 base and J by 8 bases. In DNA form, the CDR3 reads TGTGCCAGCAGCCAAGTCCGCGGGAGGGCCAGGGGGGAGCTGTTTTTT. Its protein product is CASSQVRGRARGELFF.

The CDR3 spells CASSPSLSGREGTGELFF. For the CDR3, the DNA is TGTGCCAGCAGCCCTAGCCTCAGCGGGAGGGAAGGCACCGGGGAGCTGTTTTTT. The chain employs TRBV9 and TRBJ2-2; 10 bases match TRBD2. This CDR3 has 18 amino acids. Unmatched junction bases numbered 13, after V lost 4 bases and J lost 4 bases. CDR1 SGDLS and CDR2 YYNGEE come from the germline V gene.

This clone was detected once. This sequence joins TRBV11-2 and TRBJ2-7; 7 positions agree with TRBD1. CDR1 is SGHAT and CDR2 is FQNNGV in the germline V gene. V shed 11 bases and J 2 bases; nucleotides not matched to a gene: 9. The length of the CDR3 is 13 residues. CDR3 sequence: CAWGKTGTYEQYF. CDR3 sequence (DNA): TGTGCCTGGGGGAAGACAGGGACCTACGAGCAGTACTTC.

This clone appeared a few times. The chain combines TRBV14 with TRBJ2-5, with D perhaps matching TRBD2 (6 bases). CDR1 SGHDN and CDR2 FVKESK come from the germline V gene. With 4 bases removed from V and 5 bases from J, the gap between germline ends came to 11 bases. The CDR3 is 13 amino acids. CDR3 sequence: CASSLGRGETQYF. Here the CDR3 DNA reads TGTGCCAGCAGCCTCGGACGGGGGGAGACCCAGTACTTC.